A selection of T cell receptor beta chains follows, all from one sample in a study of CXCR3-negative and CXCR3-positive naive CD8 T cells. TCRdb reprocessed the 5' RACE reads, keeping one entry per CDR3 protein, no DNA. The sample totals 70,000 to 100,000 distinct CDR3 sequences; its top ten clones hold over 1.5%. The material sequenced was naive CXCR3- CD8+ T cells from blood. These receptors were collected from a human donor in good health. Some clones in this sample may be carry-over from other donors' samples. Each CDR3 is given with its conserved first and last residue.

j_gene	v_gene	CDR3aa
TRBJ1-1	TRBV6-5	CASRLDMGGFTEAFF
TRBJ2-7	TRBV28	CASSLTRNYEQYF
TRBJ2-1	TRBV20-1	CSALSWGPVDAGGSYNEQFF
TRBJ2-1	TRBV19	CASSMGGEQFF
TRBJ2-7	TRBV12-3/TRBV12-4	CASTAQFGEQYF
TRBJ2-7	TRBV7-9	CASSLVGTGQDYEQYF
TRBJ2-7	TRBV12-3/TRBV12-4	CASSLFLASISEQYF
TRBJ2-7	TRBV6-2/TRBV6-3	CASSYWPNYEQYF
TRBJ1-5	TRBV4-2	CASSQTTGNQPQHF
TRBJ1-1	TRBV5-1	CASSLVVGNTEAFF
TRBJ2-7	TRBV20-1	CSAQAGGPQEQYF
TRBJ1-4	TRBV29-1	CSGRDRQDEKLFF
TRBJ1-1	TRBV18	CASSSGEGWTEAFF
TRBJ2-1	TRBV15	CATSRVGGPYNEQFF
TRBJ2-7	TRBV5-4	CASSYRTGPSSYEQYF
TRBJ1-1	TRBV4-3	CASSQGRTEAFF
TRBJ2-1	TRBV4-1	CASSQPNNEQFF
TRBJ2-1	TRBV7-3	CASSLNAGTYNEQFF
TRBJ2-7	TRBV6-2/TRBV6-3	CASSYEYQPYEQYF
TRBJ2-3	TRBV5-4	CASSLIAIAGGPSTDTQYF
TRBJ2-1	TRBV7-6	CASSLGADNEQFF
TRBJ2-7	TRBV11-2	CASSFGQGEQYF
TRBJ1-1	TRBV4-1	CASSLEKGGTEAFF
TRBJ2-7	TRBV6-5	CASSYTPDGSYEQYF
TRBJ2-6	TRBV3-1	CASSQAGREVPSGANVLTF
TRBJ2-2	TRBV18	CASSNGEPRYGRDAGELFF
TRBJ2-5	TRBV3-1	CASSQVLTGGYQETQYF
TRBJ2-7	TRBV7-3	CASSLSGEFNEQYF
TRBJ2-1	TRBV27	CASSWAGVGSAYEQFF
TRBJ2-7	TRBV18	CASSPPGTGNFYEQYF
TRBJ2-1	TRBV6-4	CASSDEGYSSYNEQFF
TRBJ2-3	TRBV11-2	CASSSRTSGGGTDTQYF
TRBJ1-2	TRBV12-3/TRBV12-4	CASSFDRGYGYTF
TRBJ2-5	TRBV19	CASSREGIIETQYF
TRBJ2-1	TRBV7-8	CASSLRASGIISSYNEQFF
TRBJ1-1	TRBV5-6	CASKIRGDTEAFF
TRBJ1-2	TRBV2	CASSEAPGNYGYTF
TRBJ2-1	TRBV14	CASSRTTSGGVNEQFF
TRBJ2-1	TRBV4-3	CASSPARTGGNEQFF
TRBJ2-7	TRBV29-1	CSVEDSVYEQYF
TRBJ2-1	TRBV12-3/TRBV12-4	CASSLVAFEQFF
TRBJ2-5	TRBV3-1	CASSLQGGTSGGDPRETQYF
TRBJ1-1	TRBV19	CASRNQGFWDTEAFF
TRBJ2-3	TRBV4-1	CASSQAAGMDTQYF
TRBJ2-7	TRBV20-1	CSARPRGRESSYEQYF
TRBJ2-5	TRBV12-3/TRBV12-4	CASTSGLGGQYF
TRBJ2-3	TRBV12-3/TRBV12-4	CASSLGAYDTQYF
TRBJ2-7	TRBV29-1	CSVTGTGGLYEQYF
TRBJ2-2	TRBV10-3	CAISESGPNTGELFF
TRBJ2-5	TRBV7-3	CASSLSHQETQYF
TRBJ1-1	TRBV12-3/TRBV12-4	CASSLALRGVEAFF
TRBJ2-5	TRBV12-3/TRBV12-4	CASSRTSGKLKETQYF
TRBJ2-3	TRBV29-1	CSVTDGTDTQYF